The clone carrying this TCR beta chain has at least ten counts. Its cognate antigen is unknown. Coverage ceases 3 residues before the CDR3 finishes, and the germline J gene fills in the end. The data were taken from a study of T cell clonality in common variable immunodeficiency. The germline V gene encodes CDR1 SNHLY and CDR2 FYNNEI. Trimming took 6 bases from V and 3 from J; bases not matched to a gene: 5. This CDR3 contains 15 residues. Data came from immunoSEQ multiplex PCR; TCRdb stores just in-frame clones and leaves some out. The sample was found to contain 35,000 to 50,000 clones, and every one recurs. The study, taken as a whole, reports: The cause of increased CVID clonality remains unclear without subpopulation sequencing. Fewer deletions and N-nucleotide insertions were reportedly seen in common variable immunodeficiency TCR beta sequences.

The specimen sequenced was peripheral blood mononuclear cells. This receptor was taken from a person aged 18 to 75 in good health. The rearrangement uses TRBV2 and TRBJ2-5; 12 bases fit TRBD2. The CDR3 bases that were read are TGTGCCAGCAGACGTAGACTAGCGGGAGAAGAGACC. Its translation is CASRRRLAGEET. The complete CDR3 sequence is CASRRRLAGEETQYF. Drawing the rest from reference TRBV2 and TRBJ2-5, the complete variable domain is EPEVTQTPSHQVTQMGQEVILRCVPISNHLYFYWYRQILGQKVEFLVSFYNNEISEKSEIFDDQFSVERPDGSNFTLKIRSTKLEDSAMYFCASRRRLAGEETQYFGPGTRLLVL.